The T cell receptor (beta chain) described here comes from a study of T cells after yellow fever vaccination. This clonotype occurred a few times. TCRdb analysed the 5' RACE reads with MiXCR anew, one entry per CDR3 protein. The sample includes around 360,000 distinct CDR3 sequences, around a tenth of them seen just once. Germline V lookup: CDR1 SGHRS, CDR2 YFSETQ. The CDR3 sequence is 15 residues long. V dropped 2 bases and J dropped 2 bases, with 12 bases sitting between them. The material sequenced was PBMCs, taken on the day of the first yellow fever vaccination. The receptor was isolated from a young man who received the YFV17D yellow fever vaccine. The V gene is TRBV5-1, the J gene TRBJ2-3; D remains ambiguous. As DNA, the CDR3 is TGCGCCAGCAGCTTCGACATGACCAACACAGATACGCAGTATTTT. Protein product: CASSFDMTNTDTQYF.